These 29 T cell receptor beta chains were all obtained from the same sample, sequenced in a study of T cell changes during pregnancy in multiple sclerosis. Assay: immunoSEQ multiplex PCR; the TCRdb copy retains only in-frame clones and omits some. The sample shows 70,000 to 100,000 clones, just under 95% of them seen only once. The input for sequencing was peripheral blood, taken in the first trimester of pregnancy. The receptor source for this set is a female donor with multiple sclerosis, enrolled in a pregnancy study.

The chain employs TRBV2 and TRBJ2-2; 13 positions match TRBD2. The CDR3 is 16 residues long. Germline values: CDR1 SNHLY, CDR2 FYNNEI. V gave up 6 bases and J gave up 6 bases; unmatched junction bases: 7. For the CDR3, the DNA is TGTGCCAGCAGAAGACTAGCGGGGGGCGGCCCCGGGGAGCTGTTTTTT. Protein: CASRRLAGGGPGELFF.

The chain uses TRBV9 and TRBJ1-1; no reliable D call. The CDR3 totals 14 residues. Germline V gene sequence: CDR1 SGDLS, CDR2 YYNGEE. V lost 0 bases and J 5 bases, leaving 11 bases between the germline ends. CDR3 coding DNA: TGTGCCAGCAGCGTAGAGGTCGGGGTAACTGAAGCTTTCTTT. Translating gives CASSVEVGVTEAFF.

The chain employs TRBV11-2 and TRBJ1-2; TRBD1 might be the D (6 bases). The CDR3 is made up of 16 amino acids. The V gene's germline CDR1 is SGHAT and CDR2 FQNNGV. The germline V and J ends were trimmed by 4 bases and 6 bases, with 21 bases remaining between them. CDR3 protein: CASSSSPVGGFDGYTF. Here the CDR3 DNA reads TGTGCCAGCAGCTCCTCCCCCGTAGGGGGATTTGATGGCTACACCTTC. The complete variable domain, with remaining parts taken from reference TRBV11-2 and TRBJ1-2, reads EAGVAQSPRYKIIEKRQSVAFWCNPISGHATLYWYQQILGQGPKLLIQFQNNGVVDDSQLPKDRFSAERLKGVDSTLKIQPAKLEDSAVYLCASSSSPVGGFDGYTFGSGTRLTVV.

This sequence joins TRBV10-3 and TRBJ2-7, with TRBD1 matching over 7 bases. With V trimmed by 0 bases and J by 1 base, 9 bases remained unmatched. The germline V gene encodes CDR1 ENHRY and CDR2 SYGVKD. The CDR3 runs to 17 residues. CDR3: CAISESFRPGGSYEQYF. CDR3 nucleotide sequence: TGTGCCATCAGTGAGTCGTTTCGGCCAGGGGGTTCCTACGAGCAGTACTTC.

The table lists this clone with a count of one. The rearrangement uses TRBV2 and TRBJ2-2, with D possibly TRBD2 on 5 matching bases. Germline-derived CDR1 and CDR2 are SNHLY and FYNNEI. This CDR3 has 14 residues. The germline V and J ends were trimmed by 3 bases and 7 bases, with 12 bases remaining between them. CDR3 loop: CASSEPYGGGELFF. The CDR3 region has the DNA TGTGCCAGCAGTGAGCCATATGGAGGCGGGGAGCTGTTTTTT.

The chain has TRBV6-4 and TRBJ2-4, with D hard to call. Germline assignment: CDR1 MRHNA and CDR2 SNTAGT. Trimming removed 7 bases at V and 0 bases at J, with 4 bases between. The CDR3 consists of 12 residues. The chain's CDR3 is CASTIAKNIQYF. The CDR3 region has the DNA TGTGCCAGCACAATAGCCAAAAACATTCAGTACTTC.

V and J are TRBV7-8 and TRBJ1-1, with 7 bases aligning to TRBD1. J gave up 6 bases and V 4 bases, and 2 bases lay outside the gene matches. The CDR3 is made up of 12 amino acids. Looked up from germline, CDR1 is SGHVS and CDR2 is FQNEAQ. CDR3 nucleotide sequence: TGTGCCAGCAGCTACGGACAGGCTGAAGCTTTCTTT. Translation gives CASSYGQAEAFF.

V and J are TRBV29-1 and TRBJ2-7, with 9 bases that match TRBD1. The CDR3 has 14 residues. Germline V gene data show CDR1 as SQVTM and CDR2 as ANQGSEA. The junction had 5 bases not matched to a gene; V was cut back by 2 bases and J by 3 bases. CDR3 in amino acids: CSVESPDRGYEQYF. In DNA, the CDR3 is TGCAGCGTTGAAAGCCCGGACAGGGGCTACGAGCAGTACTTC.

The chain uses TRBV5-1 and TRBJ2-7; unclear D gene. From germline, CDR1 is SGHRS and CDR2 YFSETQ. The V gene lost 0 bases and the J gene lost 2 bases, with 9 bases spanning the gap. The CDR3 length is 14 residues. CDR3 amino acids: CASSLVPLPYEQYF. The DNA for the CDR3 is TGCGCCAGCAGCTTGGTGCCTCTACCCTACGAGCAGTACTTC. Combining the CDR3 with reference TRBV5-1 and TRBJ2-7 gives the whole variable domain KAGVTQTPRYLIKTRGQQVTLSCSPISGHRSVSWYQQTPGQGLQFLFEYFSETQRNKGNFPGRFSGRQFSNSRSEMNVSTLELGDSALYLCASSLVPLPYEQYFGPGTRLTVT.

This rearrangement joins TRBV5-1 to TRBJ1-6, with 10 bases matching TRBD1. V shed 1 base, J shed 6 bases, and the junction held 7 bases outside the gene matches. The CDR3 covers 17 residues. CDR1 SGHRS and CDR2 YFSETQ come from the germline V gene. The CDR3 loop reads CASSLLSGQGFNSPLHF. CDR3 sequence (DNA): TGCGCCAGCAGCTTGCTTTCGGGACAGGGGTTTAATTCACCCCTCCACTTT.

The chain has TRBV15 and TRBJ2-3, with 7 bases aligning to TRBD1. The CDR3 is made up of 14 amino acids. CDR1 and CDR2 from the germline V gene are LNHNV and YYDKDF (reference sequence). With 5 bases clipped from V and 5 bases from J, the junction kept 7 bases outside the gene matches. CDR3 sequence: CATSLNRGGDTQYF. CDR3 nucleotides: TGTGCCACCAGCTTAAACAGGGGTGGAGATACGCAGTATTTT.

The V gene is TRBV30, the J gene TRBJ1-2; D unresolved. CDR3 size: 13 residues. V lost 3 bases to trimming and J lost 1 base, with 9 bases between them. Looked up from germline, CDR1 is GTSNPN and CDR2 is SVGIG (reference sequence). The CDR3 sequence is CAWSWSLNYGYTF. The CDR3 DNA reads as TGTGCCTGGAGCTGGAGCCTTAACTATGGCTACACCTTC.

The gene calls are TRBV13 and TRBJ1-1; the D gene is possibly TRBD1 (6 bases). This CDR3 spans 13 amino acids. CDR1 PRHDT and CDR2 FYEKMQ come from the germline V gene (reference sequence). V shed 4 bases and J shed 8 bases, with 14 bases lying between them. As DNA, the CDR3 is TGTGCCAGCAGCTGGGGGCGGACGGCAGAAGCTTTCTTT. Translated: CASSWGRTAEAFF.

V gene TRBV19 combines with J gene TRBJ2-1, with D perhaps TRBD2 (7 bases). Trimming removed 3 bases from V and 0 bases from J, with 9 bases in between. The germline gives CDR1 LNHDA, CDR2 SQIVND (reference sequence). The CDR3 length is 15 residues. The CDR3 loop reads CASSMGGPSYNEQFF. CDR3 sequence (DNA): TGTGCCAGTAGTATGGGGGGGCCCTCCTACAATGAGCAGTTCTTC.

This sequence joins TRBV29-1 and TRBJ1-2; no firm D call. This CDR3 has 13 residues. Trimming removed 6 bases at V and 1 base at J, with 12 bases between. CDR1 is SQVTM, CDR2 ANQGSEA, per germline. The CDR3 protein is CSVQITVNYGYTF. The CDR3 region has the DNA TGCAGCGTCCAAATAACAGTTAACTATGGCTACACCTTC.

The V gene is TRBV6-5, the J gene TRBJ2-1; 7 bases line up with TRBD2. V trimming: 0 bases; J trimming: 11 bases; junction bases outside the gene matches: 4. Germline V gene data show CDR1 as MNHEY and CDR2 as SVGAGI. The CDR3 has 13 residues. The CDR3 sequence is CASSYSTGGKQFF. CDR3 bases: TGTGCCAGCAGTTACTCGACGGGGGGAAAGCAGTTCTTC.

The chain combines TRBV2 with TRBJ1-2, with TRBD1 identical over 9 bases. With 4 bases clipped from V and 0 bases from J, the junction kept 3 bases outside the gene matches. The germline V gene has CDR1 SNHLY and CDR2 FYNNEI. The CDR3 contains 15 residues. The CDR3: CASSGGTGPNYGYTF. In DNA form, the CDR3 reads TGTGCCAGCAGTGGTGGGACAGGGCCTAACTATGGCTACACCTTC.

The V call is TRBV6-5, the J call TRBJ1-2; weak D call: TRBD1 (5 bases). Germline CDR1 MNHEY, CDR2 SVGAGI. The CDR3 has 13 amino acids. Trimming left V 0 bases short and J 7 bases short, with 9 bases between. The CDR3 loop reads CASSYSGVGGYTF. The CDR3 DNA reads as TGTGCCAGCAGTTACTCAGGGGTGGGTGGCTACACCTTC.

V usage is TRBV6-5 and J usage is TRBJ1-5; 10 nucleotides line up with TRBD1. This CDR3 has 15 amino acids. The germline V gene has CDR1 MNHEY and CDR2 SVGAGI. The trim removed 9 bases at V and 2 bases at J, leaving 7 bases unmatched. The DNA for the CDR3 is TGTGCCAGTTCCCGGGACAGGGGTGGCAATCAGCCCCAGCATTTT. Translated, it gives CASSRDRGGNQPQHF.

This clone was picked up a small number of times. The CDR3: CATSRANTEAFF. The CDR3 DNA is TGTGCCACCAGCAGGGCGAACACTGAAGCTTTCTTT. The chain uses TRBV15 and TRBJ1-1; D gene ambiguous. Germline V gene sequence: CDR1 LNHNV, CDR2 YYDKDF (reference sequence). This CDR3 comprises 12 residues. Between the trimmed V and J ends, which lost 3 bases and 1 base, there was a span of 3 bases.

The chain has TRBV6-1 and TRBJ1-5; no definite D call. With 7 bases removed from V and 0 bases from J, the gap between germline ends came to 13 bases. CDR3 size: 15 residues. Per germline, CDR1 MNHNS and CDR2 SASEGT. CDR3 protein: CASKVAGYSNQPQHF. For the CDR3, the DNA is TGTGCCAGCAAGGTCGCAGGCTATAGCAATCAGCCCCAGCATTTT.

This chain uses TRBV5-8 with TRBJ2-3; 7 bases map to TRBD1. With 2 bases clipped from V and 2 bases from J, the junction kept 5 bases outside the gene matches. The CDR3 contains 15 residues. The germline CDR1 and CDR2 sequences are SGHTS and YDEGEE. CDR3 residues: CASSFRDRDTDTQYF. The CDR3 bases are TGTGCCAGCAGCTTTCGGGACAGAGACACAGATACGCAGTATTTT. Full variable domain (remainder filled in from reference TRBV5-8 and TRBJ2-3): EAGVTQSPTHLIKTRGQQATLRCSPISGHTSVYWYQQALGLGLQFLLWYDEGEERNRGNFPPRFSGRQFPNYSSELNVNALELEDSALYLCASSFRDRDTDTQYFGPGTRLTVL.

CDR3 in amino acids: CASSFPLDRGKDQPQHF. For the CDR3, the DNA is TGTGCCAGCAGCTTCCCTCTGGACAGGGGTAAGGATCAGCCCCAGCATTTT. This chain uses TRBV11-3 with TRBJ1-5; 9 positions match TRBD1. With 3 bases clipped from V and 5 bases from J, the junction kept 11 bases outside the gene matches. The CDR3 has 17 residues. CDR1 is SGHNT, CDR2 YENEEA, per germline.

This clone has only one observation. This chain uses TRBV6-1 with TRBJ1-1, with 7 bases matching TRBD1. Looked up from germline, CDR1 is MNHNS and CDR2 is SASEGT. V shed 6 bases, J shed 6 bases, and the junction held 7 bases outside the gene matches. This CDR3 spans 13 amino acids. CDR3 sequence (DNA): TGTGCCAGCAGGTCCACAGGGGCGGCTGAAGCTTTCTTT. Protein: CASRSTGAAEAFF.

This sequence joins TRBV5-1 and TRBJ2-7, with TRBD2 identical over 12 bases. Germline V gene data show CDR1 as SGHRS and CDR2 as YFSETQ. Germline trimming cut 3 bases from V and 6 bases from J; bases unmatched to any gene: 7. The CDR3 covers 15 residues. The chain's CDR3 is CASSSFLAGGSEQYF. The CDR3 region has the DNA TGCGCCAGCAGCTCCTTCCTAGCGGGGGGGTCCGAGCAGTACTTC. The full variable domain, with the rest looked up from reference TRBV5-1 and TRBJ2-7, is KAGVTQTPRYLIKTRGQQVTLSCSPISGHRSVSWYQQTPGQGLQFLFEYFSETQRNKGNFPGRFSGRQFSNSRSEMNVSTLELGDSALYLCASSSFLAGGSEQYFGPGTRLTVT.

This clone was recorded only once. The chain joins TRBV9 to TRBJ2-7; 8 nucleotides agree with TRBD1. The V gene's germline CDR1 is SGDLS and CDR2 YYNGEE. This CDR3 is 15 amino acids long. Trimming took 2 bases from V and 2 from J; bases not matched to a gene: 6. CDR3 protein: CASSVTPGQAYEQYF. In DNA, the CDR3 is TGTGCCAGCAGCGTGACACCGGGACAGGCCTACGAGCAGTACTTC.

The V and J genes are TRBV29-1 and TRBJ1-2; 9 bases fit TRBD1. The CDR3 is made up of 16 amino acids. CDR1 and CDR2 from the germline V gene are SQVTM and ANQGSEA. V gave up 0 bases and J gave up 8 bases; unmatched junction bases: 13. CDR3 bases: TGCAGCGTTGAAGATCTCCATCGGAGACAGGGGGGCGGCTACACCTTC. It specifies CSVEDLHRRQGGGYTF. Drawing the rest from reference TRBV29-1 and TRBJ1-2, the complete variable domain is SAVISQKPSRDICQRGTSLTIQCQVDSQVTMMFWYRQQPGQSLTLIATANQGSEATYESGFVIDKFPISRPNLTFSTLTVSNMSPEDSSIYLCSVEDLHRRQGGGYTFGSGTRLTVV.

The chain combines TRBV6-5 with TRBJ2-1; 14 bases are a match to TRBD2. The CDR3 is made up of 14 amino acids. Unmatched junction bases numbered 4, after V lost 5 bases and J lost 10 bases. Germline CDR1 and CDR2: MNHEY and SVGAGI. This chain's CDR3 is CASSTTSGGDEQFF. As DNA, the CDR3 is TGTGCCAGCAGTACGACTAGCGGGGGGGACGAGCAGTTCTTC.

The chain recombines TRBV7-9 with TRBJ1-2, with D perhaps TRBD1 (6 bases). The CDR3 length is 16 residues. Trimming removed 5 bases from V and 2 bases from J, with 18 bases in between. Germline V CDR1 and CDR2: SEHNR, FQNEAQ (reference sequence). CDR3 nucleotide sequence: TGTGCCAGCAGCCAACCAGTGACAGGAAGAAACTATGGCTACACCTTC. It translates to CASSQPVTGRNYGYTF.